Below, one T cell receptor beta chain is given with its context. The entry originates in a study of T cells in Graves' hyperthyroidism and ophthalmopathy. Amplification targeted TCR beta CDR3 regions from RNA transcripts. In the first-round RT-PCR of the TCR CDR3, the HTBI primer set was used. TCRdb itself ran the multiplex PCR reads through MiXCR, one entry per CDR3 protein. The sample includes 75,000 to 100,000 distinct CDR3 sequences, over 50% of them seen just once. Exclusion of a patient resulted from uncontrolled infection, other autoimmune disease, pregnancy or lactation. The V end lost 4 bases, the J end lost 0 bases, and 6 bases lay between the germline ends. There are 13 residues in the CDR3. CDR1 and CDR2 from the germline V gene are SGHDN and FVKESK.

This receptor was obtained from a woman between 35 and 50 years old with Graves' hyperthyroidism. The V gene is TRBV14, the J gene TRBJ1-1; D is ambiguous. The sequencing input was blood. The CDR3 region is CASSPYLNTEAFF. The CDR3 nucleotides are TGTGCCAGCAGCCCTTATTTGAACACTGAAGCTTTCTTT.